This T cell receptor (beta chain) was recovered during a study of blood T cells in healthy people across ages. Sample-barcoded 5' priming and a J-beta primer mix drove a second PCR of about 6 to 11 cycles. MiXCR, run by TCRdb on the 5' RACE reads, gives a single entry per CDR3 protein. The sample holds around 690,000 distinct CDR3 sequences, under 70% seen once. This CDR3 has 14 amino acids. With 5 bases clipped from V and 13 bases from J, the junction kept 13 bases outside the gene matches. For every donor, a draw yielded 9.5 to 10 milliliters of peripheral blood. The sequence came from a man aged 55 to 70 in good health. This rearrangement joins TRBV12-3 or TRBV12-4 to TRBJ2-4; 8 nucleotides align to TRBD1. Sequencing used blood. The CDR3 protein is CASSATGQGYGQYF. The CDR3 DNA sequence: TGTGCCAGCAGTGCTACCGGACAGGGCTACGGGCAGTACTTC.